The sequence of this T cell receptor beta chain was determined in a study of CD8 T cells in ankylosing spondylitis. As the method for making TCR beta libraries, quantitative 5'-RACE with molecular barcodes was used. Via MiXCR, TCRdb re-called the 5' RACE reads, giving one row per CDR3 protein. The data show roughly 440,000 distinct CDR3 sequences, about 15% seen once. The CDR3 has 16 residues. CDR1 and CDR2 from the germline V gene are ENHRY and SYGVKD. V dropped 0 bases and J dropped 3 bases, with 11 bases sitting between them. Study observations and caveats: It appeared that ankylosing spondylitis blood was characterized by a TCR beta motif of under ten highly homologous variants.

A note on this clonotype: Its matching antigen is unknown.

The rearrangement joins TRBV10-3 to TRBJ2-2; a possible D gene is TRBD2 (5 bases). This clonotype was sampled from a male donor with ankylosing spondylitis. The sequenced material came from blood, either unsorted or a sorted T cell fraction (not recorded which). The CDR3 region has the DNA TGTGCCATCAGTGAGTCCGGCCGGGGAGACACCGGGGAGCTGTTTTTT. It is translated as CAISESGRGDTGELFF.